The present TCR beta chain was sequenced within a study of Graves' ophthalmopathy and Graves' hyperthyroidism. Study conclusions and caveats: Blood was where most expanded thyroid clonotypes above 0.001 frequency also turned up. Sensitivity reached less than 71% and specificity about 78% when the model predicted ophthalmopathy progression.

Thyroid ultrasound, orbital computed tomography, TRAb, serum thyroxine and clinical symptoms formed the basis of diagnosis. This CDR3 comprises 13 residues. CDR1 MNHEY and CDR2 SMNVEV come from the germline V gene (reference sequence). Trimming pared 5 bases from V and 1 base from J, leaving 8 bases between. The table lists this clonotype with many counts. As yet, its antigen is unknown. RNA transcripts were the template, and TCR beta CDR3 regions were amplified from them. In the first round, RT-PCR was carried out with HTBI primers, and a multiplex PCR formed the second round. TCRdb re-called the multiplex PCR reads through MiXCR, storing one row per CDR3 protein. The table shows 150,000 to 200,000 distinct CDR3 sequences, with about 40% occurring only once.

The material sequenced was peripheral blood. The sequence came from a woman aged 40 to 50 with Graves' ophthalmopathy. This rearrangement joins TRBV27 to TRBJ1-2; D remains ambiguous. The CDR3 DNA follows: TGTGCCAGCAGTGACAAACTTAACTATGGCTACACCTTC. This gives the protein CASSDKLNYGYTF.